These 5 T cell receptor beta chains originate from one sample sequenced in a study of T-cell reconstitution after alpha-beta-depleted transplantation in children. TCRbeta library preparation incorporated unique molecular identifiers. TCRdb passed the PCR reads through MiXCR, listing each CDR3 protein once. This table holds around 600,000 distinct CDR3 sequences, roughly a tenth found once. The source material was PBMCs from the stem cell graft donor, sampled from the stem cell graft. The receptors shown here come from a human donor who donated a stem cell graft to a child with acute myeloid leukemia.

This clonotype was counted many times. This sequence joins TRBV12-3 or TRBV12-4 and TRBJ1-3; no definite D call. The CDR3 consists of 11 residues. Trimming took off 3 bases at V and 7 bases at J, with 4 bases between the two ends. The DNA of the CDR3 is TGTGCCAGCAGTTTGGCGAACACCATATATTTT. Its protein is CASSLANTIYF.

This clonotype has just a few counts. The chain couples TRBV20-1 to TRBJ1-2; the match to TRBD1 covers 7 bases. Germline V lookup: CDR1 DFQATT, CDR2 SNEGSKA (reference sequence). The CDR3 sequence is 14 residues long. Trimming cost V 6 bases and J 3 bases; bases outside gene matches: 10. CDR3 bases: TGCAGTGCCCAGAGGGACAGCTCCCACTATGGCTACACCTTC. This encodes CSAQRDSSHYGYTF.

This clonotype turned up a few times. This chain connects TRBV27 to TRBJ2-5; D is perhaps TRBD2 (6 bases). Germline values: CDR1 MNHEY, CDR2 SMNVEV (reference sequence). With 3 bases removed from V and 5 bases from J, the gap between germline ends came to 13 bases. CDR3 length: 14 amino acids. The chain's CDR3 is CASSFGPGAETQYF. As DNA, the CDR3 is TGTGCCAGCAGTTTCGGGCCGGGAGCGGAGACCCAGTACTTC.

This clonotype came up many times. This chain connects TRBV6-5 to TRBJ1-3; D gene uncertain. This CDR3 has 14 residues. Trimming pared 5 bases from V and 0 bases from J, leaving 8 bases between. Germline loops: CDR1 MNHEY, CDR2 SVGAGI. CDR3 region: CASSRVASGNTIYF. CDR3 nucleotide sequence: TGTGCCAGCAGTCGCGTAGCCTCTGGAAACACCATATATTTT.

This sequence joins TRBV19 and TRBJ2-3, with 14 nucleotides matching TRBD2. From germline, CDR1 is LNHDA and CDR2 SQIVND (reference sequence). This CDR3 region has 19 residues. Germline trimming cut 8 bases from V and 5 bases from J; bases unmatched to any gene: 18. The CDR3 DNA follows: TGTGCCAGTCGCCCACCCCGGACAGTGGGACTAGCGGGAGAAGATACGCAGTATTTT. Translating it yields CASRPPRTVGLAGEDTQYF.